The T cell receptor (beta chain) described here comes from a study of T cells after yellow fever vaccination. Across the whole study: Fractions low in cell number were prepared with SMART-Seq v4 Ultra Low Input. Overall study results and limits: A weaker secondary response peaked on day 5, the primary on day 15. Researchers noted that a small share of clonotypes showed up in both CD4 and CD8 compartments.

Universal primer sites and UMIs were introduced during 5'RACE template-switching synthesis of TCR cDNA. TCRdb redid the calling of the 5' RACE reads with MiXCR, one entry per CDR3 protein. The sample records fewer than 400,000 distinct CDR3 sequences, about 10% being singletons. The CDR3 is made up of 18 amino acids. Trimming shortened V by 4 bases and J by 0 bases, and 20 bases separated the two germline ends. Per germline, CDR1 SGHRS and CDR2 YFSETQ. This clonotype appeared a few times. The target antigen is unknown. The source of this sequence is a young man who received the YFV17D yellow fever vaccine. V is TRBV5-1 and J is TRBJ1-3; D is unclear. Sequenced here: CD4+ T cells sorted from PBMCs, sampled 45 days after the yellow fever booster vaccination. This CDR3 is CASSAGTGLPSSGNTIYF. The DNA of the CDR3 is TGCGCCAGCAGCGCCGGAACCGGACTCCCGAGCTCTGGAAACACCATATATTTT.